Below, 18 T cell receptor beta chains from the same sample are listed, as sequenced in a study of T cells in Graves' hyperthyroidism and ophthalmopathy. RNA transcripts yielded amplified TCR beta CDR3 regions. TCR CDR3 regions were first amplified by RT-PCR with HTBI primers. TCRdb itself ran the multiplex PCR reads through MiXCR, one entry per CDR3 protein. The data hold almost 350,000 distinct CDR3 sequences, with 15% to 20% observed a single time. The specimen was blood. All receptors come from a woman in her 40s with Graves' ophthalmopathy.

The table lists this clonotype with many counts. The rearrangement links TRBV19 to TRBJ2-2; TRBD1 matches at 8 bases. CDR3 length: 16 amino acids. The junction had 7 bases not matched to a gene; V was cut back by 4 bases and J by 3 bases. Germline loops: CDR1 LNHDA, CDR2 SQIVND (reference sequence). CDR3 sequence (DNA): TGTGCCAGTAGTAAAGACCGACAGGGGCACACCGGGGAGCTGTTTTTT. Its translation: CASSKDRQGHTGELFF.

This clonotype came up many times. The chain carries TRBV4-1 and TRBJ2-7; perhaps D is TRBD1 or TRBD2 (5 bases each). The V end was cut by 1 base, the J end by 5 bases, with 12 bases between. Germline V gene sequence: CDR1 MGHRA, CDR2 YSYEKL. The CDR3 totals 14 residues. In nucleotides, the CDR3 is TGCGCCAGCAGCCAAGCCGGGGCGGCGGACGAGCAGTACTTC. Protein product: CASSQAGAADEQYF.

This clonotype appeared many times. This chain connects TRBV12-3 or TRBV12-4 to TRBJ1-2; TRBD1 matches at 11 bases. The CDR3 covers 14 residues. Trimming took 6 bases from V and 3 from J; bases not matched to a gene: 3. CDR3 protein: CASSGTGGHYGYTF. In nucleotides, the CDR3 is TGTGCCAGCAGCGGGACAGGGGGACACTATGGCTACACCTTC.

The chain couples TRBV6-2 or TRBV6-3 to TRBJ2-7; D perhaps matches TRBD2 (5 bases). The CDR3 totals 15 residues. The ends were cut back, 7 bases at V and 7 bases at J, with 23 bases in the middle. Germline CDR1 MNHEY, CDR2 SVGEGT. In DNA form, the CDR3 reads TGTGCCAGCAACGATAAACGCCAATCTACTAGGGAGCAGTACTTC. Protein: CASNDKRQSTREQYF.

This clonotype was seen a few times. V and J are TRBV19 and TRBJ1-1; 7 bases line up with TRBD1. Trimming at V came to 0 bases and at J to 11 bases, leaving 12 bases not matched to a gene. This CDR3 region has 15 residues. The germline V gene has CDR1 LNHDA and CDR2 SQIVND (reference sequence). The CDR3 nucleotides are TGTGCCAGTAGTATAGAAGACAGGGAGGGATTGATGGCTTTCTTT. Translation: CASSIEDREGLMAFF.

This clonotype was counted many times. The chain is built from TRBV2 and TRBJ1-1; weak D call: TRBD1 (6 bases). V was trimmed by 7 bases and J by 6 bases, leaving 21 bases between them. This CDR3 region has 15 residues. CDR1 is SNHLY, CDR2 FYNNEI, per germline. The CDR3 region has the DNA TGTGCCAGCACCCTTTTGGGGGGGGCGAGGGCTGAAGCTTTCTTT. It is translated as CASTLLGGARAEAFF.

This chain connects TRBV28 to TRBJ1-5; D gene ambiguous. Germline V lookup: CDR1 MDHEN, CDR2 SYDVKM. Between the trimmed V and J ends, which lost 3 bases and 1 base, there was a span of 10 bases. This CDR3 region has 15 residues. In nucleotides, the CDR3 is TGTGCCAGCAGTTTTCAGACACCCAGCAATCAGCCCCAGCATTTT. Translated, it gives CASSFQTPSNQPQHF.

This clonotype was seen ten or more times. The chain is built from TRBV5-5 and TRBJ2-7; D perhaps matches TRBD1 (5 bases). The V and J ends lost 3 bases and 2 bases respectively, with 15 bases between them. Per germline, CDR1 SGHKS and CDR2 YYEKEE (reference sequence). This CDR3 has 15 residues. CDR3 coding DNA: TGTGCCAGCAGCTCATCGAGACAACAGGCCTACGAGCAGTACTTC. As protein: CASSSSRQQAYEQYF.

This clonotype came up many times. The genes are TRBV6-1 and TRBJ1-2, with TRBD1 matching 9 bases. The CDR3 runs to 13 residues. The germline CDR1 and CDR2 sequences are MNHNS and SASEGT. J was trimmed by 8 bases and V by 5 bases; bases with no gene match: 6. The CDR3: CASSRTGESGYTF. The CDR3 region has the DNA TGTGCCAGCAGTCGGACAGGGGAGTCAGGCTACACCTTC.

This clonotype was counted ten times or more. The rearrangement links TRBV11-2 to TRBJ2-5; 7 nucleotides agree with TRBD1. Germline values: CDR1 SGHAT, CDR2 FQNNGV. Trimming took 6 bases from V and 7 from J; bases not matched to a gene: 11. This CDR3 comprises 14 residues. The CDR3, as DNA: TGTGCCAGCAGGCACCAGGGACAGAGCTCGACCCAGTACTTC. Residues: CASRHQGQSSTQYF. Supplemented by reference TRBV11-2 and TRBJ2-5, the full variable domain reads EAGVAQSPRYKIIEKRQSVAFWCNPISGHATLYWYQQILGQGPKLLIQFQNNGVVDDSQLPKDRFSAERLKGVDSTLKIQPAKLEDSAVYLCASRHQGQSSTQYFGPGTRLLVL.

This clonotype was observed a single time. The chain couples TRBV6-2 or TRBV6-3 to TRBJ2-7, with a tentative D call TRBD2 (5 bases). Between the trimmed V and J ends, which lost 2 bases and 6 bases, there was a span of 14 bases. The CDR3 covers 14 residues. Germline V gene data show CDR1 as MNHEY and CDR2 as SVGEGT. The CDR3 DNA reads TGTGCCAGCAGTTACACGTCCCTGGGAGTCGAGCAGTACTTC. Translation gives CASSYTSLGVEQYF.

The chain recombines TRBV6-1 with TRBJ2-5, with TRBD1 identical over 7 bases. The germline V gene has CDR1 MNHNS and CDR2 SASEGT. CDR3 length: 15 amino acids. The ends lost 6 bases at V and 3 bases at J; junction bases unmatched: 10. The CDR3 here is CASRGDSSGEETQYF. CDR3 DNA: TGTGCCAGCAGGGGGGACAGCTCAGGGGAAGAGACCCAGTACTTC.

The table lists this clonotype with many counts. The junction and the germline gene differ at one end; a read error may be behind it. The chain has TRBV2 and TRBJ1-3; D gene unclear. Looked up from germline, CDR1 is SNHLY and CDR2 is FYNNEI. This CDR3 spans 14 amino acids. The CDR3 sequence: CASRAAHSGNAIYF. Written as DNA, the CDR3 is TGTGCCAGCAGGGCGGCACACTCTGGAAACGCCATATATTTT. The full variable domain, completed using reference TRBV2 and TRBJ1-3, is EPEVTQTPSHQVTQMGQEVILRCVPISNHLYFYWYRQILGQKVEFLVSFYNNEISEKSEIFDDQFSVERPDGSNFTLKIRSTKLEDSAMYFCASRAAHSGNAIYFGEGSWLTVV.

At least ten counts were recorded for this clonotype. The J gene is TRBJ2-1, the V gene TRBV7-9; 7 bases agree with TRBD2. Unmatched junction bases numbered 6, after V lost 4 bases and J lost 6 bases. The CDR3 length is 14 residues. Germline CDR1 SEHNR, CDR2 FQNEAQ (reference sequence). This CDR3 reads CASSSPGLPNEQFF. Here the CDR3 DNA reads TGTGCCAGCAGCTCGCCGGGACTACCCAATGAGCAGTTCTTC.

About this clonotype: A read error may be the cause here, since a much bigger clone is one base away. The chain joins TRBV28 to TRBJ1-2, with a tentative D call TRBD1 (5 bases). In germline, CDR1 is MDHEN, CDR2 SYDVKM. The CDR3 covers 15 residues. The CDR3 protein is CASSSHKGTIYRYTF. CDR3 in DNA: TGTGCCAGCAGCTCCCACAAGGGGACTATCTATCGCTACACCTTC.

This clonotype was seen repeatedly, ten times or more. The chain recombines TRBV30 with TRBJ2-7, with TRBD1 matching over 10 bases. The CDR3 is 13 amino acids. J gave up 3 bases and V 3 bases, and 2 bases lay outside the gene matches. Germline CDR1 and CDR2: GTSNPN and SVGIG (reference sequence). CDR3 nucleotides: TGTGCCTGGAGCCGGGACAGGGGCTACGAGCAGTACTTC. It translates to CAWSRDRGYEQYF.

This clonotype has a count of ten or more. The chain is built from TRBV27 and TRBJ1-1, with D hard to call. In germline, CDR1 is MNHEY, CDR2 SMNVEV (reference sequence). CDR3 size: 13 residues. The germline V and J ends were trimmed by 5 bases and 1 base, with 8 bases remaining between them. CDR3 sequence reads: CASSVYRNTEAFF. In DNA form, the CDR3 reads TGTGCCAGCAGTGTCTACAGGAACACTGAAGCTTTCTTT.

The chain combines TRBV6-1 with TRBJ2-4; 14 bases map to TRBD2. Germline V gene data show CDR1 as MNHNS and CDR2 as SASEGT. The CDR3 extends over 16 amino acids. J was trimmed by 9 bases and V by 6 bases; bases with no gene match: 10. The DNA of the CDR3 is TGTGCCAGCAGCTGGGGACTAGCGGGAGCTGGCGTCATTCAGTACTTC. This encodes CASSWGLAGAGVIQYF.